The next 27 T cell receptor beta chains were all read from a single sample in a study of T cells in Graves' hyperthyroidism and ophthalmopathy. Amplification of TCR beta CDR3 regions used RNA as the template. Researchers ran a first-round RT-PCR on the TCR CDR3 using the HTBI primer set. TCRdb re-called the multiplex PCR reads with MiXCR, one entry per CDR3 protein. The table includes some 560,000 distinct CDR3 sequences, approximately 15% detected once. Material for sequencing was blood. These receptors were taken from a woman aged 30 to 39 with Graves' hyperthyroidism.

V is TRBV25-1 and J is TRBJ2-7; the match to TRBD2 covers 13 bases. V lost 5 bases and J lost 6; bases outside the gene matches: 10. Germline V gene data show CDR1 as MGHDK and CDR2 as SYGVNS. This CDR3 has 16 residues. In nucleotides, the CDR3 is TGTGCCAGCAGTACCCGGACTAGCGGGAGTGCTCCCGAGCAGTACTTC. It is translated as CASSTRTSGSAPEQYF.

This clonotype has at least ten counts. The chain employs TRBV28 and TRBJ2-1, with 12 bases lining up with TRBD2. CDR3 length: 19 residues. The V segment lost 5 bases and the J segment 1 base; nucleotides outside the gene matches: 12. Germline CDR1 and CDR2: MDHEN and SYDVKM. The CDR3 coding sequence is TGTGCCAGCAGTACCCTAGCGGGAGGGCCTTTTTCTTCCTACAATGAGCAGTTCTTC. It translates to CASSTLAGGPFSSYNEQFF.

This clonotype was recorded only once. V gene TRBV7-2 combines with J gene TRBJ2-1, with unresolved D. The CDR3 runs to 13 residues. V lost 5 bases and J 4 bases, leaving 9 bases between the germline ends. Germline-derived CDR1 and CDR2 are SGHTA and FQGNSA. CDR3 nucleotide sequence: TGTGCCAGCAGCCAAGCCGGATACAATGAGCAGTTCTTC. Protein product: CASSQAGYNEQFF.

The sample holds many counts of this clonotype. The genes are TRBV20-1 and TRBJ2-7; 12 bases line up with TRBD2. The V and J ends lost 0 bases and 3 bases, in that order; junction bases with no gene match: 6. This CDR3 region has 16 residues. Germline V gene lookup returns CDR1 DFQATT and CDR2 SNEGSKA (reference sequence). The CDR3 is CSARDQTSGSNYEQYF. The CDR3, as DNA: TGCAGTGCTAGAGACCAGACTAGCGGGAGCAACTACGAGCAGTACTTC.

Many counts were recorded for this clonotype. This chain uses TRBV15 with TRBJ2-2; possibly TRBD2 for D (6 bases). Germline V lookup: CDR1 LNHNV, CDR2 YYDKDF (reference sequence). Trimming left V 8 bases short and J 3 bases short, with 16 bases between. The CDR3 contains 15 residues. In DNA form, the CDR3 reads TGTGCCACCTCCGATCTTGGCGGGGACACCGGGGAGCTGTTTTTT. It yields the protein CATSDLGGDTGELFF. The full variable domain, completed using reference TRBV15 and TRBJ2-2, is DAMVIQNPRYQVTQFGKPVTLSCSQTLNHNVMYWYQQKSSQAPKLLFHYYDKDFNNEADTPDNFQSRRPNTSFCFLDIRSPGLGDTAMYLCATSDLGGDTGELFFGEGSRLTVL.

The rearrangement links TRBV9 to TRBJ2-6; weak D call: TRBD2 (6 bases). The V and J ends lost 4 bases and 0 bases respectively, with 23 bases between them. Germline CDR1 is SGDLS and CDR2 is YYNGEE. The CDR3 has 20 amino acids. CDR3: CASSPPLGRSDHSGANVLTF. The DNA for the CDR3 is TGTGCCAGCAGCCCGCCGCTGGGGAGGTCCGACCACTCTGGGGCCAACGTCCTGACTTTC.

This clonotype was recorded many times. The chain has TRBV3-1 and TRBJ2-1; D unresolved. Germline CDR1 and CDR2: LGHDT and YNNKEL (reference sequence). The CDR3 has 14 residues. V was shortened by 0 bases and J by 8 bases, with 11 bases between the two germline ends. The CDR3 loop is CASSQEVVGHEQFF. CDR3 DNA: TGTGCCAGCAGCCAAGAGGTAGTGGGCCATGAGCAGTTCTTC.

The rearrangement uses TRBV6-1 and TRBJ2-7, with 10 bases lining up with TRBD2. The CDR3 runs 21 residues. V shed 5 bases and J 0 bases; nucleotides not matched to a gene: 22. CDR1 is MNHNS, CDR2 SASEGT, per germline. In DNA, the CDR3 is TGTGCCAGCAGTTCTTTACGCAGTTATAGCGGGAGGAGGATTTTCTCCTACGAGCAGTACTTC. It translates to CASSSLRSYSGRRIFSYEQYF.

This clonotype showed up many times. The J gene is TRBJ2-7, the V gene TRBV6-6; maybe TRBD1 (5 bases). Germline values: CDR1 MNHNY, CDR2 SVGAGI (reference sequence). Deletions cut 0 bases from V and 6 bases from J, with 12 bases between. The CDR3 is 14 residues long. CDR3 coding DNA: TGTGCCAGCAGTTACTCGTGGTCTACAGGCGAGCAGTACTTC. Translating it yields CASSYSWSTGEQYF.

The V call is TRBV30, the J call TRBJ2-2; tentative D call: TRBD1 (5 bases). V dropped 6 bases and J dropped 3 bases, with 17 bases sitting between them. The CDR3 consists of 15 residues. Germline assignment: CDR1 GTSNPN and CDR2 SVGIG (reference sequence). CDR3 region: CACLPYRIYTGELFF. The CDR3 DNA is TGTGCCTGTCTTCCCTACAGGATCTACACCGGGGAGCTGTTTTTT. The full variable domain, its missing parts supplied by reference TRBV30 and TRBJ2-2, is SQTIHQWPATLVQPVGSPLSLECTVEGTSNPNLYWYRQAAGRGLQLLFYSVGIGQISSEVPQNLSASRPQDRQFILSSKKLLLSDSGFYLCACLPYRIYTGELFFGEGSRLTVL.

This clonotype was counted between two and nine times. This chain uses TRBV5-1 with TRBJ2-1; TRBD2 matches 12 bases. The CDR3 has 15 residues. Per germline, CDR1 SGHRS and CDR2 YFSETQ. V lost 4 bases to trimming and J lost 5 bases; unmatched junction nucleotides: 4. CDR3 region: CASSLAGGLHNEQFF. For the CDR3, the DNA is TGCGCCAGCAGCCTAGCGGGAGGGTTGCACAATGAGCAGTTCTTC.

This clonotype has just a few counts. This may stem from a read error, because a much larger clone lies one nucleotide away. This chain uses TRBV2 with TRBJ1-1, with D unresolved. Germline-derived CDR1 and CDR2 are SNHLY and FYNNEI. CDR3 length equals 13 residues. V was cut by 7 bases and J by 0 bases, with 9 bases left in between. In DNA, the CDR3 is TGTGCCAGCATAGCGACCATGAACACTGAAGCTTTCTTT. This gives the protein CASIATMNTEAFF.

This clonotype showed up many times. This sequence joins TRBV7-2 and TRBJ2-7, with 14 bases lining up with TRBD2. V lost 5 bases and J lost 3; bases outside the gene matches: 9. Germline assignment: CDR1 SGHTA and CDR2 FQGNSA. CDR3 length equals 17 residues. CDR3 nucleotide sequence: TGTGCCAGCAGCCCGGGACTAGCGGGAGCTGGGGACTACGAGCAGTACTTC. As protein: CASSPGLAGAGDYEQYF. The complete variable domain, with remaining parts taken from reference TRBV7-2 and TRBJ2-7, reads GAGVSQSPSNKVTEKGKDVELRCDPISGHTALYWYRQSLGQGLEFLIYFQGNSAPDKSGLPSDRFSAERTGGSVSTLTIQRTQQEDSAVYLCASSPGLAGAGDYEQYFGPGTRLTVT.

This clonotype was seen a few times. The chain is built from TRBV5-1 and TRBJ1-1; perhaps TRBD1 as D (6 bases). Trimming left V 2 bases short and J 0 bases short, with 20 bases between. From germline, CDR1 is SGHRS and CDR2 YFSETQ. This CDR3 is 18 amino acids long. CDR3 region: CASSFRDTLSPMNTEAFF. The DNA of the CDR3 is TGCGCCAGCAGCTTCCGGGACACCCTTTCCCCCATGAACACTGAAGCTTTCTTT.

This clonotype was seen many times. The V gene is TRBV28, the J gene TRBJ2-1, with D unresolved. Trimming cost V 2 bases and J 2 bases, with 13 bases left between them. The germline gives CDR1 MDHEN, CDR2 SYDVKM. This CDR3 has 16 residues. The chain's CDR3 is CASSLRPGEAYNEQFF. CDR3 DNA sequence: TGTGCCAGCAGTTTACGCCCGGGCGAGGCCTACAATGAGCAGTTCTTC.

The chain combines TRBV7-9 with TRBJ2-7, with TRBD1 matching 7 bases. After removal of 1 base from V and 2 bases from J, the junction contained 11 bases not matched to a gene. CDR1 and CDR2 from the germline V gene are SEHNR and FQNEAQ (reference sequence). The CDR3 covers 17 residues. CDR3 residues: CASSLGTPGQRTYEQYF. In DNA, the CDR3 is TGTGCCAGCAGCTTAGGGACTCCGGGACAGAGAACCTACGAGCAGTACTTC. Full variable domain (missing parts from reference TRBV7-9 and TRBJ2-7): DTGVSQNPRHKITKRGQNVTFRCDPISEHNRLYWYRQTLGQGPEFLTYFQNEAQLEKSRLLSDRFSAERPKGSFSTLEIQRTEQGDSAMYLCASSLGTPGQRTYEQYFGPGTRLTVT.

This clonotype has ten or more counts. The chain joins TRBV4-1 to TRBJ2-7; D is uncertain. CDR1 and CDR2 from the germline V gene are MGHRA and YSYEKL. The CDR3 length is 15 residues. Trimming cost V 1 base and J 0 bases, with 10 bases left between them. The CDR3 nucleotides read TGCGCCAGCAGCCAAGTGGCCGGTAGCTCCTACGAGCAGTACTTC. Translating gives CASSQVAGSSYEQYF.

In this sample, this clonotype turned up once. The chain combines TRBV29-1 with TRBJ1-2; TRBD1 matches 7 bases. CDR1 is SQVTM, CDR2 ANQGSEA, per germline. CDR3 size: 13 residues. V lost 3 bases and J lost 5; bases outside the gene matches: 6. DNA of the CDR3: TGCAGCGTTGATCAGGGGGGGAAGTATGGCTACACCTTC. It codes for CSVDQGGKYGYTF.

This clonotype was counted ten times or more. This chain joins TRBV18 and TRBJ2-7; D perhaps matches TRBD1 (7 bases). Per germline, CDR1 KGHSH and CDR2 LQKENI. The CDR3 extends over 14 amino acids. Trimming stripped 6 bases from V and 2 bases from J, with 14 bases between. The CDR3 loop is CASSPQGEAYEQYF. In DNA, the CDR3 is TGTGCCAGCTCCCCCCAGGGGGAGGCCTACGAGCAGTACTTC.

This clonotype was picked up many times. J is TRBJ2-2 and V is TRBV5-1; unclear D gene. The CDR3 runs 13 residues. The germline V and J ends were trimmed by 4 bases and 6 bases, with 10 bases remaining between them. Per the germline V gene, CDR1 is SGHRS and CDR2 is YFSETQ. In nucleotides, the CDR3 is TGCGCCAGCAGCCTCCGGACCCCCGGGGAGCTGTTTTTT. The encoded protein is CASSLRTPGELFF.

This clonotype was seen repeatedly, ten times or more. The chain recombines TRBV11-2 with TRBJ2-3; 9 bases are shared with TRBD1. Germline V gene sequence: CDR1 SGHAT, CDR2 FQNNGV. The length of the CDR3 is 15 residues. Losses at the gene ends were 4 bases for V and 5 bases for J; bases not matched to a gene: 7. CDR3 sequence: CASSSKQGAQDTQYF. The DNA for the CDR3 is TGTGCCAGCAGCTCCAAACAGGGGGCCCAAGATACGCAGTATTTT.

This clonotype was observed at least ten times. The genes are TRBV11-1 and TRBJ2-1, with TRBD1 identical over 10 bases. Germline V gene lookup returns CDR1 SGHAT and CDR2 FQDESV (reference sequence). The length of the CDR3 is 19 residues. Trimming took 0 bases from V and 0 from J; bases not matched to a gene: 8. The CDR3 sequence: CASSLAGTGDPSSYNEQFF. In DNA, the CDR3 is TGTGCCAGCAGCTTAGCGGGGACAGGGGACCCGAGCTCCTACAATGAGCAGTTCTTC. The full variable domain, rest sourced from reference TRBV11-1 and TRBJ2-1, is EAEVAQSPRYKITEKSQAVAFWCDPISGHATLYWYRQILGQGPELLVQFQDESVVDDSQLPKDRFSAERLKGVDSTLKIQPAELGDSAMYLCASSLAGTGDPSSYNEQFFGPGTRLTVL.

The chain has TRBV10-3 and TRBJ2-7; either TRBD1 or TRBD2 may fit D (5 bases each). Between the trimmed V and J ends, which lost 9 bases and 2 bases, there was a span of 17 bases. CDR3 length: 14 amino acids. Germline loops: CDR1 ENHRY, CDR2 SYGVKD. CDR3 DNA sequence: TGTGCCATAAGGCTCCCGGGACCTACCTACGAGCAGTACTTC. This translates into CAIRLPGPTYEQYF.

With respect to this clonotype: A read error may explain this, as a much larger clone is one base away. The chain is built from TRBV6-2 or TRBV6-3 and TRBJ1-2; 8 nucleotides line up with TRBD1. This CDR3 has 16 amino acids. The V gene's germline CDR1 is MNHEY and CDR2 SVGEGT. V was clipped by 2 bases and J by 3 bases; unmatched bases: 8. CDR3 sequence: CASSYNRDRLDYGYTF. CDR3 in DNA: TGTGCCAGCAGTTACAACAGGGACAGGCTTGACTATGGCTACACCTTC.

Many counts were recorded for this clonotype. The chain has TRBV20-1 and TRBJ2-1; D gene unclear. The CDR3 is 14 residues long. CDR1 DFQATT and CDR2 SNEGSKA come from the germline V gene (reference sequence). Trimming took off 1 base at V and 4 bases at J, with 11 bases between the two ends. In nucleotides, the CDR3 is TGCAGTGCTAGAGTGATAGGGTCATACAATGAGCAGTTCTTC. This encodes CSARVIGSYNEQFF.

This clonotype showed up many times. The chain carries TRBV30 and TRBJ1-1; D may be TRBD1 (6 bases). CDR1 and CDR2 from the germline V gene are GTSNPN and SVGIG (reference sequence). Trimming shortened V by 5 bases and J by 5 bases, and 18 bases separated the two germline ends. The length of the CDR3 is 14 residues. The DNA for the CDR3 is TGTGCCTGGGGCCCACAGGGTAGTGGGACTGAAGCTTTCTTT. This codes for CAWGPQGSGTEAFF.

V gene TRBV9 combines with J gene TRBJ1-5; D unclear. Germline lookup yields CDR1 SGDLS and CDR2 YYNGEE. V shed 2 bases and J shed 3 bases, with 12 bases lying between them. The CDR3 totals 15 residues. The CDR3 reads CASSVSGSPNQPQHF. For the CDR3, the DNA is TGTGCCAGCAGCGTGAGCGGGAGCCCCAATCAGCCCCAGCATTTT.